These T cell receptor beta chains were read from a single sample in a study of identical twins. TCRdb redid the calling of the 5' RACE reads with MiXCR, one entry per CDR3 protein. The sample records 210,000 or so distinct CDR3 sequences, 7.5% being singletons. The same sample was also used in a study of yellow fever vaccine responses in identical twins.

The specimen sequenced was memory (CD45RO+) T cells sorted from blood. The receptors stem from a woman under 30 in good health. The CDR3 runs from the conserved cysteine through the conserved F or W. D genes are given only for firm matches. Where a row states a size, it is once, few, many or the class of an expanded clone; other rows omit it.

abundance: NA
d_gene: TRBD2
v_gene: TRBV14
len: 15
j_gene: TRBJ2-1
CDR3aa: CASSQGLLAVVSQFF
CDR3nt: TGTGCCAGCAGCCAAGGTTTACTAGCGGTAGTAAGCCAGTTCTTC

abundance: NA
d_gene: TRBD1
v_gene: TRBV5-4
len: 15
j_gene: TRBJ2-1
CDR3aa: CASSSAGGSYNEQFF
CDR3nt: TGTGCCAGCAGCTCCGCAGGGGGCTCCTACAATGAGCAGTTCTTC

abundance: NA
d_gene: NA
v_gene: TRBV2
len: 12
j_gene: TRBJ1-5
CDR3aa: CASSVQGRPQHF
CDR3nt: TGTGCCAGCAGCGTACAGGGACGGCCCCAGCATTTT

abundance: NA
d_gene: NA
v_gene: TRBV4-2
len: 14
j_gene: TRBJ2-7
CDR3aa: CASSAGRWTYEQYF
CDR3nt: TGTGCCAGCAGCGCGGGACGGTGGACCTACGAGCAGTACTTC

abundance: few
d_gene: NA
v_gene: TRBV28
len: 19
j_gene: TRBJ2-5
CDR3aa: CASSSLGGPELGRGETQYF
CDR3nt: TGTGCCAGCAGTAGCCTCGGAGGACCCGAACTCGGGCGCGGGGAGACCCAGTACTTC

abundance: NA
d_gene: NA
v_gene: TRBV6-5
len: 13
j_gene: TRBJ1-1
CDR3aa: CASSLDSTTEAFF
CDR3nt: TGTGCCAGCAGTTTGGACAGTACCACTGAAGCTTTCTTT

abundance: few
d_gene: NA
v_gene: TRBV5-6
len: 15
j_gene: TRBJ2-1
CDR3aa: CASSLSGKGHNEQFF
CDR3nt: TGTGCCAGCAGCTTGTCGGGGAAAGGACACAATGAGCAGTTCTTC

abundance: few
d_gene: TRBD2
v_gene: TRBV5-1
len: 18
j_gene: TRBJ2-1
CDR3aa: CASSFGTSGRLSYNEQFF
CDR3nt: TGCGCCAGCAGCTTCGGGACTAGCGGGAGGCTATCCTACAATGAGCAGTTCTTC

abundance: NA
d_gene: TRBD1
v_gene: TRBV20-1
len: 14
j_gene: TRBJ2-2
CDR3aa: CSASLGGWTGELFF
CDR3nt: TGCAGTGCTAGTTTAGGGGGCTGGACCGGGGAGCTGTTTTTT

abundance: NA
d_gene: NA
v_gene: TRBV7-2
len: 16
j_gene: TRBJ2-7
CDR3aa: CASSLGGLTAGDEQYF
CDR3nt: TGTGCCAGCAGCTTAGGGGGGTTGACGGCCGGTGACGAGCAGTACTTC

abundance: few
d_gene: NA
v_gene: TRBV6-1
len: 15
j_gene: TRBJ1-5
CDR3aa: CASSAGALGGQPQHF
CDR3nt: TGTGCCAGCAGTGCCGGGGCCCTCGGGGGTCAGCCCCAGCATTTT

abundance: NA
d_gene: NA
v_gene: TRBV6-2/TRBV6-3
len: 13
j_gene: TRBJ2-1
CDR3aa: CASSWQELNEQFF
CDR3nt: TGTGCCAGCAGTTGGCAGGAGCTCAATGAGCAGTTCTTC

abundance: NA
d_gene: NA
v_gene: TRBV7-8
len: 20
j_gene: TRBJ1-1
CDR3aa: CASSLAPNPAGGAKNTEAFF
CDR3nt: TGTGCCAGCAGCTTAGCTCCTAACCCGGCGGGGGGCGCGAAGAACACTGAAGCTTTCTTT

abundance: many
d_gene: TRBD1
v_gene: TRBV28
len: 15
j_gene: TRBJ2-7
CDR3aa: CASSSAGTGGREQYF
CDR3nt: TGTGCCAGCAGTTCTGCCGGGACAGGGGGTCGGGAGCAGTACTTC

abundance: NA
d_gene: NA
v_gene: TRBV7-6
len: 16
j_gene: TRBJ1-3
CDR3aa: CASSLLGGSSGNTIYF
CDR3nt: TGTGCTAGCAGCCTTTTGGGGGGCTCGTCTGGAAACACCATATATTTT

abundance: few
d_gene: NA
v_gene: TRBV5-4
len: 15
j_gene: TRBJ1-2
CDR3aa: CASSLFGYGLNGYTF
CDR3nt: TGTGCCAGCAGCTTGTTCGGTTATGGATTAAATGGCTACACCTTC

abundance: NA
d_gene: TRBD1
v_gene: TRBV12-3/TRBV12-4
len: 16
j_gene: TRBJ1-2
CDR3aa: CASSRSGQGGNYGYTF
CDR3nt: TGTGCCAGCAGTCGCTCCGGACAGGGTGGGAACTATGGCTACACCTTC

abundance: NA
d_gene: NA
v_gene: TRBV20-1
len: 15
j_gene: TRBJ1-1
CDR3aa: CSARDLQRAATEAFF
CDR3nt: TGCAGTGCTAGAGATCTTCAACGGGCAGCCACTGAAGCTTTCTTT

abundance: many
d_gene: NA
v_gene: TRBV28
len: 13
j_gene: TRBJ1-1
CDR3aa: CASSSRINTEAFF
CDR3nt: TGTGCCAGCAGTAGCAGAATTAACACTGAAGCTTTCTTT

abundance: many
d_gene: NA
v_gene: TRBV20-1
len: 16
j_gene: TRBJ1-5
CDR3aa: CSVPEQGGSWGQPQHF
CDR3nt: TGCAGTGTCCCCGAACAAGGGGGATCTTGGGGTCAGCCCCAGCATTTT

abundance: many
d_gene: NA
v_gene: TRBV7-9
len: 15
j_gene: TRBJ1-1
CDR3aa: CASSPGPGSNTEAFF
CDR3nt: TGTGCCAGCAGCCCCGGGCCGGGGTCGAACACTGAAGCTTTCTTT

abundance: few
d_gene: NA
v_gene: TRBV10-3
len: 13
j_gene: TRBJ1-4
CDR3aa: CAISGGGNEKLFF
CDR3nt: TGTGCCATCAGTGGTGGGGGTAATGAAAAACTGTTTTTT

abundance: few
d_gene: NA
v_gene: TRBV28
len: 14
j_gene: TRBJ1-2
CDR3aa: CASSLSGGALGYTF
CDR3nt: TGTGCCAGCAGTTTAAGTGGGGGGGCGCTTGGCTACACCTTC

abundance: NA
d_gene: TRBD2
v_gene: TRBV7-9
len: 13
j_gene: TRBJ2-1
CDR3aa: CASSRGGAAEQFF
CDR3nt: TGTGCCAGCAGCCGCGGGGGGGCCGCTGAGCAGTTCTTC

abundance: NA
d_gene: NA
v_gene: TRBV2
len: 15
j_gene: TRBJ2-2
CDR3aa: CASSVRATNTGELFF
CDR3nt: TGTGCCAGCAGTGTCCGGGCCACGAACACCGGGGAGCTGTTTTTT

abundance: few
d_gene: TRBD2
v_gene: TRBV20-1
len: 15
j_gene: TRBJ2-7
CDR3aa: CSARAALAGVSEQYF
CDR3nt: TGCAGTGCTAGAGCCGCACTAGCGGGAGTGAGTGAGCAGTACTTC

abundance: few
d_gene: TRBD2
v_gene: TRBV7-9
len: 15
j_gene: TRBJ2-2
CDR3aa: CASSQSGVGTGELFF
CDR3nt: TGTGCCAGCAGCCAGAGCGGGGTAGGCACCGGGGAGCTGTTTTTT

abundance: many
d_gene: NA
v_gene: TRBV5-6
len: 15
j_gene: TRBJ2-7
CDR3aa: CASSFRGVGLYEQYF
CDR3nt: TGTGCCAGCAGCTTTCGAGGGGTAGGGCTCTACGAGCAGTACTTC

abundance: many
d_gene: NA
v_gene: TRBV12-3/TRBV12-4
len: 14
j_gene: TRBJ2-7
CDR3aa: CASSRGGTSYEQYF
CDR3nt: TGTGCCAGCAGTAGGGGCGGGACCTCCTACGAGCAGTACTTC

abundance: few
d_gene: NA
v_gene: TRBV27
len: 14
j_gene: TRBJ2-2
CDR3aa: CASPTDRPQKELFF
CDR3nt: TGTGCCAGCCCTACCGACAGGCCCCAAAAGGAGCTGTTTTTT

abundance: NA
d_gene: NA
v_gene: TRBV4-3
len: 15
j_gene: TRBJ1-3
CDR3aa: CASSQIQGAGNTIYF
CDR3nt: TGCGCCAGCAGCCAAATACAGGGTGCCGGAAACACCATATATTTT

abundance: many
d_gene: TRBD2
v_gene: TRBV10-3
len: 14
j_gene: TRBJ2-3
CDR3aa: CAIRTSGGTDTQYF
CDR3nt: TGTGCCATACGGACTAGCGGGGGCACAGATACGCAGTATTTT

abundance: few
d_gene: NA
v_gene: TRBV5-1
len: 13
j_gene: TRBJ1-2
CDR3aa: CASSTNRESGYTF
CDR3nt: TGCGCCAGCAGCACAAACAGGGAGTCTGGCTACACCTTC

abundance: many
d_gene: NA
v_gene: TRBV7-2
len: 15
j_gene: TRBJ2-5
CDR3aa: CASSLVVLAQETQYF
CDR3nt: TGTGCCAGCAGCTTAGTAGTACTGGCCCAAGAGACCCAGTACTTC

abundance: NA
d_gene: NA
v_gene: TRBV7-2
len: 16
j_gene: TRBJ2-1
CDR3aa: CASRRPAPGSYNEQFF
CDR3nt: TGTGCCAGCAGGCGGCCCGCTCCGGGCTCCTACAATGAGCAGTTCTTC